The 24 T cell receptor beta chains reported below all come from one sample, sequenced in a study of CD8+ T cells in alopecia areata. As the sequencing template, cDNA was produced by extracting RNA and reverse transcribing it. Assay used: immunoSEQ multiplex PCR; TCRdb lists only in-frame clones, some missing. The sample was found to contain about 19,000 clones, and every one recurs. On the basis of CD4, CD8alpha, NKG2D, NKG2ACE and other markers, pooled cutaneous lymph node cells were sorted. The sequenced sample was CD8+ T cells sorted from a lymph node. The origin of the receptors is a C3H/HeJ mouse with alopecia areata. For this mouse line, the MHC haplotype is H2-k.

Note on this clone: Genes and germline are mouse. The CDR3 goes on 4 residues after the read ends, and that part is filled in from the germline J gene. The chain has TRBV1 and TRBJ2-2, with D unclear. The V end was cut by 3 bases, the J end by 5 bases, with 10 bases between. The CDR3 totals 14 residues. In germline, CDR1 is NSQYPW, CDR2 LRSPGD (reference sequence). The sequenced CDR3 bases are TGCACCTGCAGTGCCCACCTCCAGACCGGG. Translation: CTCSAHLQTG. The CDR3 in full is CTCSAHLQTGQLYF. The full variable domain, with the rest looked up from reference TRBV1 and TRBJ2-2, is VTLLEQNPRWRLVPRGQAVNLRCILKNSQYPWMSWYQQDLQKQLQWLFTLRSPGDKEVKSLPGADYLATRVTDTELRLQVANMSQGRTLYCTCSAHLQTGQLYFGEGSKLTVL.

This clone was counted only a few times. At residue 12, the TCRdb protein and translated DNA are inconsistent; the protein given comes from the DNA. The gene names here belong to mouse. The read ends 3 residues before the CDR3 terminus; that terminus is restored from the germline J gene. The rearrangement joins TRBV5 to TRBJ1-6; 8 positions match TRBD1. TRBJ1-6 is an open reading frame, and its role is uncertain. Germline V gene lookup returns CDR1 LGHNA and CDR2 YNLKQL (reference sequence). There are 15 residues in the CDR3. The V segment lost 1 base and the J segment 9 bases; nucleotides outside the gene matches: 5. CDR3 region: CASSQGQGKGSPLYF. The CDR3 bases that were read are TGTGCCAGCAGCCAAGGACAGGGGAAGGGTTCGCCC.

This clone was recorded at least ten times. The genes and germline here are from mouse. Partial CDR3 DNA: TGTGCCAGCAGCCAAGATGGGACAGGGGGCGGGGGGTATGCT. Translated: CASSQDGTGGGGYA. From start to end, the CDR3 is CASSQDGTGGGGYAEQFF. This chain joins TRBV5 and TRBJ2-1; 12 positions match TRBD1. The CDR3 is cut off 4 residues early in the read; its end comes from the germline J gene. The CDR3 has 18 residues. From germline, CDR1 is LGHNA and CDR2 YNLKQL (reference sequence). J lost 4 bases, V lost 0 bases, and 7 bases had no gene match.

Regarding this clone: Mouse gene names and germline throughout. CDR3 bases read: TGTGCCAGCAGTATACTGGGGCGGTAT. It encodes CASSILGRY. The whole CDR3 sequence is CASSILGRYEQYF. This chain uses TRBV19 with TRBJ2-7, with D maybe TRBD2 (6 bases). The read comes to an end 4 residues before the CDR3 does, leaving the germline J gene to fill in the end. Germline assignment: CDR1 FNHDT and CDR2 SITEND (reference sequence). This CDR3 spans 13 amino acids. The full variable domain, rest sourced from reference TRBV19 and TRBJ2-7, is GGIITQTPKFLIGQEGQKLTLKCQQNFNHDTMYWYRQDSGKGLRLIYYSITENDLQKGDLSEGYDASREKKSSFSLTVTSAQKNEMAVFLCASSILGRYEQYFGPGTRLTVL.

This clone was seen many times. Gene names and germline refer to mouse. The read ends 4 residues early relative to the CDR3; the germline J gene fills the gap. This chain joins TRBV1 and TRBJ2-2, with 9 bases that match TRBD2. The CDR3 has 16 residues. V dropped 3 bases and J dropped 2; count of bases not matched to a gene: 4. Germline CDR1 NSQYPW, CDR2 LRSPGD (reference sequence). The CDR3 DNA, read in part, is TGCACCTGCAGTGCTGGGACTGGGTTCAACACCGGG. This codes for CTCSAGTGFNTG. The whole CDR3 reads CTCSAGTGFNTGQLYF.

This clone appeared a few times. Gene names are mouse gene names. From the germline J gene comes the end of the CDR3, since the read stops 4 residues before it. The V and J genes are TRBV1 and TRBJ2-5, with D possibly matching TRBD2 (5 bases). Per the germline V gene, CDR1 is NSQYPW and CDR2 is LRSPGD (reference sequence). Trimming cost V 0 bases and J 0 bases, with 10 bases left between them. The length of the CDR3 is 16 residues. CDR3 in amino acids: CTCSAESPGNQDTQYF. The sequenced CDR3 bases are TGCACCTGCAGTGCAGAATCCCCTGGGAACCAAGAC.

A remark on this clone: Gene names denote mouse genes. The read falls 4 residues short of the CDR3 end, and the missing part is taken from the germline J gene. The chain is built from TRBV19 and TRBJ2-4; possibly TRBD1 for D (6 bases). Germline V lookup: CDR1 FNHDT, CDR2 SITEND (reference sequence). CDR3 length equals 12 residues. CDR3 loop: CASSPGHNTLYF. The part of the CDR3 DNA that was read is TGTGCCAGCAGTCCGGGACACAAC.

This clone has more than one count but fewer than ten. Gene names and germline refer to mouse. The CDR3 extends 4 residues past the end of the read, so its final part is completed from the germline J gene. V is TRBV14 and J is TRBJ1-4; the match to TRBD1 covers 10 bases. The length of the CDR3 is 15 residues. J gave up 4 bases and V 3 bases, and 3 bases lay outside the gene matches. In germline, CDR1 is SGHDT, CDR2 FRDEAV. The sequenced part of the CDR3 DNA is TGTGCCAGCAGTTGGGGACAGGGGTTCAACGAA. Encoded protein: CASSWGQGFNE. The complete CDR3 sequence is CASSWGQGFNERLFF.

Turning to this clone: Each gene name is a mouse one. The read stops 4 residues short of the end of the CDR3; the missing end is completed from the germline J gene. J is TRBJ2-5 and V is TRBV1; 11 positions agree with TRBD2. V was pared by 0 bases and J by 0 bases, with 2 bases of the junction left unmatched. This CDR3 region has 17 residues. Looked up from germline, CDR1 is NSQYPW and CDR2 is LRSPGD (reference sequence). CDR3 protein: CTCSADWTGGNQDTQYF. CDR3 DNA (partial): TGCACCTGCAGTGCAGATTGGACTGGGGGGAACCAAGAC.

A few counts support this clone. The gene symbols are mouse symbols. The CDR3 end is not reached by the read, which stops 4 residues before it; the germline J gene fills it in. The rearrangement uses TRBV19 and TRBJ2-5; 7 nucleotides match TRBD2. The CDR3 contains 14 residues. Germline V gene lookup returns CDR1 FNHDT and CDR2 SITEND (reference sequence). The CDR3 is CASSIGGGEDTQYF. The CDR3 bases that were read are TGTGCCAGCAGTATAGGGGGGGGAGAAGAC.

This clone has only a few counts. Mouse names are used for the genes. Read coverage stops 4 residues before the CDR3 terminus; the germline J gene supplies the remainder. The V and J genes are TRBV31 and TRBJ2-2, with TRBD2 identical over 8 bases. Germline CDR1 is GKSSPN and CDR2 is SITVG. J was trimmed by 5 bases and V by 3 bases; bases with no gene match: 8. CDR3 length equals 15 residues. CDR3 bases read: TGTGCCTGGAGCCCCTGGGGGGTCGGGACCGGG. This codes for CAWSPWGVGTG. The complete CDR3 protein is CAWSPWGVGTGQLYF. Using reference TRBV31 and TRBJ2-2 for the parts outside the CDR3, the full variable domain is AQTIHQWPVAEIKAVGSPLSLGCTIKGKSSPNLYWYWQATGGTLQQLFYSITVGQVESVVQLNLSASRPKDDQFILSTEKLLLSHSGFYLCAWSPWGVGTGQLYFGEGSKLTVL.

As to this clone: Genes here carry mouse names. The read is 4 residues too short to cover the CDR3 end, so that end is filled in from the germline J gene. The rearrangement joins TRBV13-2 to TRBJ2-3; 10 nucleotides line up with TRBD2. This CDR3 has 16 residues. The trim removed 0 bases at V and 1 base at J, leaving 2 bases unmatched. In germline, CDR1 is NNHNN, CDR2 SYGAGS (reference sequence). CDR3 in amino acids: CASGDADWGGAETLYF. CDR3 bases read: TGTGCCAGCGGTGATGCCGACTGGGGGGGTGCAGAA.

As regards this clone: These gene names are mouse names. The read finishes 4 residues shy of the CDR3 end, and the germline J gene is used to complete it. This chain uses TRBV1 with TRBJ2-1; 10 positions agree with TRBD1. CDR1 is NSQYPW, CDR2 LRSPGD, per germline (reference sequence). The CDR3 extends over 13 amino acids. This CDR3 is CTCSGTGGAEQFF. Partial CDR3 DNA: TGCACCTGCAGTGGGACAGGGGGAGCT.

This clone came up many times. Mouse gene names apply. The CDR3 is cut off 4 residues early in the read; its end comes from the germline J gene. The chain uses TRBV19 and TRBJ2-2; 10 bases line up with TRBD2. CDR1 is FNHDT, CDR2 SITEND, per germline (reference sequence). CDR3 length: 16 amino acids. Trimming removed 0 bases from V and 1 base from J; junction bases left unmatched: 0. The sequenced CDR3 bases are TGTGCCAGCAGTATAGGACTGGGGGGAAACACCGGG. It yields the protein CASSIGLGGNTG. The full CDR3 protein is CASSIGLGGNTGQLYF.

A remark on this clone: Genes here carry mouse names. The CDR3 protein is CASSDAGGRSSYEQYF. The sequenced part of the CDR3 DNA is TGTGCCAGCAGTGATGCTGGGGGGAGGAGCTCCTAT. The chain is built from TRBV13-1 and TRBJ2-7; 8 bases align to TRBD2. The DNA ends 4 residues before the CDR3 does, and the rest of the CDR3 is filled in from the germline J gene. Per the germline V gene, CDR1 is NSHNY and CDR2 is SYGAGN. J lost 0 bases, V lost 0 bases, and 5 bases had no gene match. The CDR3 runs to 16 residues.

This clone was counted a few times. Genes and germline are mouse. The read halts 4 residues ahead of the CDR3 end, with the missing end drawn from the germline J gene. The chain joins TRBV5 to TRBJ2-1; TRBD2 agrees at 10 bases. Trimming took 4 bases from V and 3 from J; bases not matched to a gene: 3. This CDR3 is built from 15 residues. CDR1 and CDR2 from the germline V gene are LGHNA and YNLKQL (reference sequence). CDR3 region: CASSPGLGVYAEQFF. Partial CDR3 DNA: TGTGCCAGCAGCCCCGGACTGGGGGTCTATGCT.

As regards this clone: The gene names here belong to mouse. With the read ending 4 residues before the CDR3 end, the germline J gene is used to fill in that end. V usage is TRBV13-3 and J usage is TRBJ2-5; 11 bases align to TRBD2. The CDR3 contains 14 residues. Germline lookup yields CDR1 NNHDY and CDR2 SYVADS. The CDR3 is CASSPTGGEDTQYF. CDR3 bases read: TGTGCCAGCAGTCCGACTGGGGGGGAAGAC. The entire variable domain, with the rest obtained from reference TRBV13-3 and TRBJ2-5, is as follows: EAAVTQSPRSKVAVTGGKVTLSCHQTNNHDYMYWYRQDTGHGLRLIHYSYVADSTEKGDIPDGYKASRPSQENFSLILELASLSQTAVYFCASSPTGGEDTQYFGPGTRLLVL.

Details on this clone: Each gene name is a mouse one. Read coverage stops 4 residues before the CDR3 terminus; the germline J gene supplies the remainder. The rearrangement uses TRBV31 and TRBJ1-1, with 11 bases fitting TRBD1. The CDR3 is 14 amino acids. Germline values: CDR1 GKSSPN, CDR2 SITVG. The CDR3 DNA, read in part, is TGTGCCTGGAGTCTACCGGGACAGGGGGCA. This translates into CAWSLPGQGA. The whole CDR3 protein reads CAWSLPGQGAEVFF.

This clone appeared many times. A mismatch at residue 14 separates the TCRdb protein from the translated DNA, so the protein presented here was translated from the DNA. Gene names are the mouse ones. The read is 3 residues too short to cover the CDR3 end, so that end is filled in from the germline J gene. V usage is TRBV19 and J usage is TRBJ1-6; TRBD1 matches 8 bases. Being an ORF, TRBJ1-6 has a function that is uncertain. This CDR3 comprises 17 residues. The ends lost 1 base at V and 4 bases at J; junction bases unmatched: 7. Germline V CDR1 and CDR2: FNHDT, SITEND (reference sequence). This CDR3 is CASSIQGAYIYNSPLYF. The part of the CDR3 DNA that was read is TGTGCCAGCAGTATACAGGGGGCATATATATATAATTCGCCC.

This clone was counted a few times. Mouse gene names apply. The read finishes 4 residues shy of the CDR3 end, and the germline J gene is used to complete it. The gene calls are TRBV5 and TRBJ2-1, with unresolved D. Deletions cut 1 base from V and 0 bases from J, with 4 bases between. The germline V gene has CDR1 LGHNA and CDR2 YNLKQL (reference sequence). The CDR3 is 14 amino acids. The CDR3 region is CASSQGDNYAEQFF. Partial CDR3 DNA: TGTGCCAGCAGCCAAGGGGATAACTATGCT.

This clone was seen repeatedly, ten times or more. The listed genes are named as in mouse. The CDR3 extends 4 residues past the end of the read, so its final part is completed from the germline J gene. The chain links TRBV13-3 to TRBJ1-4; the D gene is possibly TRBD1 (5 bases). CDR3 length equals 14 residues. Trimming cost V 2 bases and J 5 bases, with 10 bases left between them. Germline V gene lookup returns CDR1 NNHDY and CDR2 SYVADS. CDR3 protein: CASSDRVVNERLFF. Partial CDR3 DNA: TGTGCCAGCAGTGACAGGGTTGTGAACGAA. Complete variable domain (other parts from reference TRBV13-3 and TRBJ1-4): EAAVTQSPRSKVAVTGGKVTLSCHQTNNHDYMYWYRQDTGHGLRLIHYSYVADSTEKGDIPDGYKASRPSQENFSLILELASLSQTAVYFCASSDRVVNERLFFGHGTKLSVL.

The sample holds a few counts of this clone. Mouse gene names and germline throughout. The read terminates 4 residues ahead of where the CDR3 ends, so the germline J gene completes it. The gene calls are TRBV1 and TRBJ2-2, with 8 bases lining up with TRBD1. V lost 4 bases and J lost 0; bases outside the gene matches: 1. The CDR3 sequence is 15 residues long. The V gene's germline CDR1 is NSQYPW and CDR2 LRSPGD (reference sequence). The CDR3 spells CTCSVRGPNTGQLYF. The sequenced part of the CDR3 DNA is TGCACCTGCAGTGTCAGGGGGCCAAACACCGGG.

With regard to this clone: The listed genes are named as in mouse. The CDR3 is cut off 4 residues early in the read; its end comes from the germline J gene. The chain joins TRBV1 to TRBJ2-4; 9 bases align to TRBD1. CDR1 and CDR2 from the germline V gene are NSQYPW and LRSPGD (reference sequence). The CDR3 covers 16 residues. CDR3 sequence reads: CTCSAVADRGKNTLYF. The part of the CDR3 DNA that was read is TGCACCTGCAGTGCAGTCGCGGACAGGGGTAAAAAC.

This clone was observed a handful of times. Genes and germline are mouse. The observed sequence ends 4 residues before the CDR3 terminus, with the missing tail filled in from the germline J gene. V usage is TRBV14 and J usage is TRBJ2-3, with 8 bases matching TRBD1. This CDR3 is 14 amino acids long. Trimming cost V 5 bases and J 1 base; bases outside gene matches: 3. The V gene's germline CDR1 is SGHDT and CDR2 FRDEAV. The DNA read from the CDR3 is TGTGCCAGCAGAAACAGGGGGGGTGCAGAA. It codes for CASRNRGGAE. The full CDR3 sequence reads CASRNRGGAETLYF.